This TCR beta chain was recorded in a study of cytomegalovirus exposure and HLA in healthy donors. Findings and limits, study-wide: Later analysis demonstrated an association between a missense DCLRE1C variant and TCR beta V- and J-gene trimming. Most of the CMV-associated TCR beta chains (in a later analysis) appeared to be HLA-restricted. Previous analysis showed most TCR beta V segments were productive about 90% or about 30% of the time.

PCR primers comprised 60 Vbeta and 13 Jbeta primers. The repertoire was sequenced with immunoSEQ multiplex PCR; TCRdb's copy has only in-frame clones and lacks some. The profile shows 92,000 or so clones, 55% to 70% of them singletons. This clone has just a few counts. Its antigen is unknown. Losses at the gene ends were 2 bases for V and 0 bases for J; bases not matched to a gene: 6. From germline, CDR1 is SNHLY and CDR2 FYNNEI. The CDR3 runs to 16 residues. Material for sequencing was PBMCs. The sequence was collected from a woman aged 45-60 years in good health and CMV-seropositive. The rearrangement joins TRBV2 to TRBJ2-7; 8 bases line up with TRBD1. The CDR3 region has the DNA TGTGCCAGCAGTGAATCCCGGCAGGGGGCCTCCTACGAGCAGTACTTC. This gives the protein CASSESRQGASYEQYF.